This T cell receptor (beta chain) is drawn from a study of OX40 agonist ivuxolimab in advanced cancers. Study context: A male proportion of approximately 80% was recorded, with mean age around 60 years and range roughly 20 to 85.

This CDR3 has 13 amino acids. Germline V gene data show CDR1 as GTSNPN and CDR2 as SVGIG (reference sequence). The V gene lost 5 bases and the J gene lost 2 bases, with 10 bases spanning the gap. Findings and caveats of the study: In a subset of nonresponders, normalized T-cell clonal expansion was also low.

Assay: immunoSEQ multiplex PCR; the TCRdb copy retains only in-frame clones and omits some. The sample lists approximately 87,000 clones; around 90% were seen once. Worth noting for this clone: The antigen remains undetermined.

This chain uses TRBV30 with TRBJ1-5; perhaps TRBD1 as D (6 bases). The sequence came from an adult with an advanced solid tumor such as melanoma, head and neck, liver or kidney cancer. The starting material was CD4+ or CD8+ T cells sorted from blood, obtained in a trial of the OX40 agonist ivuxolimab. CDR3 sequence (DNA): TGTGCCTGGCAACCAGGGGGCAATCAGCCCCAGCATTTT. Amino acids: CAWQPGGNQPQHF.